This T cell receptor beta chain derives from a study of control samples from healthy donors and cancer patients. Trimming left V 8 bases short and J 3 bases short, with 7 bases between. The CDR3 runs 11 residues. The germline V gene encodes CDR1 MGHDK and CDR2 SYGVNS. Clones were read by immunoSEQ multiplex PCR, and TCRdb kept only the in-frame ones, dropping some. The sample consists of around 90,000 clones, more than 75% of them appearing once. The material sequenced was blood. This TCR was sampled from a man between 25 and 39 years old in good health. The chain joins TRBV25-1 to TRBJ1-2; no clear D. The CDR3 nucleotides are TGTGCCAGCCAGGACTACTATGGCTACACCTTC. Translation: CASQDYYGYTF.